These 14 T cell receptor beta chains were all obtained from the same sample, sequenced in a study of response to subunit inactivated influenza vaccine. TCRdb re-called the RT-PCR reads with MiXCR, one entry per CDR3 protein. The table shows hundreds of thousands of distinct CDR3 sequences, with 25% occurring only once. Sequencing was performed on CD4+ T cells sorted from PBMCs, taken roughly 5 days after vaccination. Every receptor here comes from a man in his forties or fifties who received an inactivated influenza vaccine.

This clonotype appeared a few times. The rearrangement joins TRBV5-1 to TRBJ2-4, with D possibly TRBD1 on 6 matching bases. The V gene's germline CDR1 is SGHRS and CDR2 YFSETQ. The CDR3 length is 14 residues. Trimming left V 1 base short and J 7 bases short, with 12 bases between. CDR3 sequence (DNA): TGCGCCAGCAGCTTGAGGCAGGGGTTCAACATTCAGTACTTC. Translating it yields CASSLRQGFNIQYF.

The chain carries TRBV4-3 and TRBJ2-2; 7 nucleotides align to TRBD1. J gave up 3 bases and V 3 bases, and 4 bases lay outside the gene matches. The CDR3 length is 15 residues. Germline V gene data show CDR1 as LGHNA and CDR2 as YSLEER. CDR3 residues: CASSQMGQYTGELFF. In DNA, the CDR3 is TGCGCCAGCAGCCAGATGGGACAGTACACCGGGGAGCTGTTTTTT.

This clonotype was seen only a few times. The chain links TRBV6-2 or TRBV6-3 to TRBJ2-1; 7 nucleotides align to TRBD1. The junction had 9 bases not matched to a gene; V was cut back by 5 bases and J by 8 bases. Germline V CDR1 and CDR2: MNHEY, SVGEGT. This CDR3 has 14 amino acids. DNA for the CDR3: TGTGCCAGCAGTCGAGGACAGGTCCGGGATGAGCAGTTCTTC. The encoded protein is CASSRGQVRDEQFF.

CDR3 DNA: TGTGCCAGCAGCTCCGGGCAGGGGGGCTACAATGAGCAGTTCTTC. Translation gives CASSSGQGGYNEQFF. V is TRBV7-6 and J is TRBJ2-1, with a tentative D call TRBD1 (7 bases). Trimming stripped 4 bases from V and 3 bases from J, with 13 bases between. The germline V gene has CDR1 SGHVS and CDR2 FNYEAQ. CDR3 length: 15 residues.

In its sample, this clonotype was seen many times. The chain is built from TRBV12-3 or TRBV12-4 and TRBJ1-4; maybe TRBD1 (5 bases). Between the trimmed V and J ends, which lost 6 bases and 7 bases, there was a span of 21 bases. The CDR3 sequence is 16 residues long. CDR3 amino acids: CASSPMIQGFSEKLFF. CDR3 nucleotides: TGTGCCAGCAGCCCCATGATTCAGGGATTCAGTGAAAAACTGTTTTTT.

This chain joins TRBV5-1 and TRBJ2-7; 7 positions agree with TRBD2. Germline CDR1 and CDR2: SGHRS and YFSETQ. The CDR3 covers 14 residues. Trimming at V came to 1 base and at J to 3 bases, leaving 4 bases not matched to a gene. CDR3 coding DNA: TGCGCCAGCAGCTTGACTAGCGACCGCTACGAGCAGTACTTC. Its protein product is CASSLTSDRYEQYF. Variable domain in full (rest from reference TRBV5-1 and TRBJ2-7): KAGVTQTPRYLIKTRGQQVTLSCSPISGHRSVSWYQQTPGQGLQFLFEYFSETQRNKGNFPGRFSGRQFSNSRSEMNVSTLELGDSALYLCASSLTSDRYEQYFGPGTRLTVT.

V usage is TRBV29-1 and J usage is TRBJ2-1, with D perhaps given as TRBD1 or TRBD2 (5 bases each). Germline CDR1 reads SQVTM; CDR2 reads ANQGSEA. V was trimmed by 5 bases and J by 9 bases, leaving 14 bases between them. This CDR3 has 12 amino acids. CDR3 sequence: CSVLQGVSEQFF. CDR3 in DNA: TGCAGCGTTTTGCAGGGAGTTTCTGAGCAGTTCTTC.

This chain joins TRBV12-3 or TRBV12-4 and TRBJ2-3, with TRBD2 matching over 12 bases. This CDR3 region has 16 residues. The ends lost 5 bases at V and 4 bases at J; junction bases unmatched: 7. The CDR3 loop reads CASSPMTSGSSDTQYF. CDR3 bases: TGTGCCAGCAGTCCCATGACTAGCGGGAGTTCAGATACGCAGTATTTT.

This clonotype came up a few times. The V gene is TRBV15, the J gene TRBJ2-7; D not resolved. This CDR3 spans 15 amino acids. The V end was cut by 0 bases, the J end by 4 bases, with 13 bases between. Germline V gene sequence: CDR1 LNHNV, CDR2 YYDKDF (reference sequence). CDR3 protein: CATSRDLRVGYEQYF. CDR3 bases: TGTGCCACCAGCAGAGATCTAAGGGTAGGGTACGAGCAGTACTTC.

The chain is built from TRBV20-1 and TRBJ2-3; 8 bases agree with TRBD2. The CDR3 spans 15 residues. V gave up 5 bases and J gave up 4 bases; unmatched junction bases: 11. Germline V lookup: CDR1 DFQATT, CDR2 SNEGSKA (reference sequence). CDR3 DNA sequence: TGCAGTGCTGCCCCTCCCGGGAGGGTATCAGATACGCAGTATTTT. The encoded protein is CSAAPPGRVSDTQYF.

This clonotype occurred a few times. The chain employs TRBV20-1 and TRBJ2-5, with D possibly being TRBD1 or TRBD2 (6 bases each). The CDR3 loop spans 15 amino acids. V lost 4 bases, J lost 0 bases, and 15 bases lay in between. The germline CDR1 and CDR2 sequences are DFQATT and SNEGSKA (reference sequence). CDR3: CSATGDIKYQETQYF. The DNA of the CDR3 is TGCAGTGCTACGGGGGACATCAAGTACCAAGAGACCCAGTACTTC.

The V and J genes are TRBV3-1 and TRBJ2-3, with 9 bases fitting TRBD2. This CDR3 region has 17 residues. Germline V CDR1 and CDR2: LGHDT, YNNKEL (reference sequence). V lost 1 base to trimming and J lost 1 base; unmatched junction nucleotides: 6. The CDR3 sequence is CASSQVSSGVGTDTQYF. The CDR3 bases are TGTGCCAGCAGCCAAGTTTCTAGCGGGGTCGGCACAGATACGCAGTATTTT.

This clonotype came up a few times. The J gene is TRBJ2-3, the V gene TRBV11-2, with D perhaps TRBD1 or TRBD2 (10 bases each). CDR3 length: 20 residues. Germline V gene lookup returns CDR1 SGHAT and CDR2 FQNNGV. With 1 base removed from V and 2 bases from J, the gap between germline ends came to 25 bases. CDR3: CASSLGRWTGGLALTDTQYF. CDR3 nucleotides: TGTGCCAGCAGCTTAGGAAGGTGGACAGGGGGACTAGCGCTCACAGATACGCAGTATTTT.

This sequence joins TRBV19 and TRBJ2-1, with D tentatively TRBD1 (5 bases). The germline V gene has CDR1 LNHDA and CDR2 SQIVND (reference sequence). The V end lost 3 bases, the J end lost 14 bases, and 17 bases lay between the germline ends. The CDR3 has 13 residues. CDR3 residues: CASSISPGKKEFF. The CDR3 DNA follows: TGTGCCAGTAGTATTTCCCCAGGGAAGAAGGAGTTCTTC.